The T cell receptor beta chain under discussion was sequenced for a study of tumor T cells in aggressive B-cell lymphoma. Clones were read by immunoSEQ multiplex PCR, and TCRdb kept only the in-frame ones, dropping some. Here the sample spans thousands of clones, about nine tenths being singletons. This clonotype was obtained from an adult with diffuse large B cell lymphoma. Sequencing used tumor tissue.

The CDR3 DNA reads as TGTGCCAGCAGTTTATTTGTGGGGGCGGGTAATGAAAAACTGTTTTTT. This translates into CASSLFVGAGNEKLFF. The chain has TRBV28 and TRBJ1-4; D possibly corresponds to TRBD1 (6 bases). The CDR3 totals 16 residues. V shed 1 base and J shed 4 bases, with 13 bases lying between them. Germline V lookup: CDR1 MDHEN, CDR2 SYDVKM. Full variable domain (outside the CDR3, taken from reference TRBV28 and TRBJ1-4): DVKVTQSSRYLVKRTGEKVFLECVQDMDHENMFWYRQDPGLGLRLIYFSYDVKMKEKGDIPEGYSVSREKKERFSLILESASTNQTSMYLCASSLFVGAGNEKLFFGSGTQLSVL.